These 26 T cell receptor beta chains were sequenced from one sample in a study of tumor-infiltrating lymphocytes in primary liver carcinoma. Extraction of RNA together with DNA used about 17-31 mg of unsorted bulk tissue. Priming with a constant-region primer yielded TCR beta cDNA from roughly 0.45 ug total RNA. Three-round nested multiplex PCR performed with slightly modified ARM-PCR produced the TCR beta libraries. The first two PCR rounds used TRBV1-TRBV30 forward primers with a C-beta reverse primer, 10 cycles each. TCRdb fed the multiplex PCR reads into MiXCR, producing one record per CDR3 protein. The sample holds 95,000 to 150,000 distinct CDR3 sequences, around two thirds seen once. Sequencing input: tumor-adjacent normal liver tissue. The source is an older woman with primary liver carcinoma and hepatitis B virus infection.

This clonotype was picked up many times. V usage is TRBV28 and J usage is TRBJ2-7, with 7 bases fitting TRBD1. Germline V gene lookup returns CDR1 MDHEN and CDR2 SYDVKM. This CDR3 comprises 12 residues. After removal of 5 bases from V and 9 bases from J, the junction contained 7 bases not matched to a gene. The CDR3, as DNA: TGTGCCAGCAGTGTGACAGGGTTGGGGCAGTACTTC. This translates into CASSVTGLGQYF.

V usage is TRBV5-1 and J usage is TRBJ1-3; possibly TRBD1 for D (5 bases). Between the trimmed V and J ends, which lost 4 bases and 0 bases, there was a span of 11 bases. Per the germline V gene, CDR1 is SGHRS and CDR2 is YFSETQ. This CDR3 comprises 15 residues. CDR3 loop: CASSGDGYSGNTIYF. The CDR3 coding sequence is TGCGCCAGCAGCGGGGACGGATACTCTGGAAACACCATATATTTT.

This clonotype was recorded a few times. This may arise from a read error, as a much more abundant clone is one base away. V usage is TRBV7-8 and J usage is TRBJ2-3; D not certain. Germline V gives CDR1 SGHVS, CDR2 FQNEAQ. V lost 5 bases to trimming and J lost 1 base, with 10 bases between them. The CDR3 has 14 amino acids. The CDR3 here is CASSRLEGTDTQYF. The CDR3 DNA reads TGTGCCAGCAGCCGTCTTGAGGGCACAGATACGCAGTATTTT. Full variable domain (outside the CDR3, taken from reference TRBV7-8 and TRBJ2-3): GAGVSQSPRYKVAKRGQDVALRCDPISGHVSLFWYQQALGQGPEFLTYFQNEAQLDKSGLPSDRFFAERPEGSVSTLKIQRTQQEDSAVYLCASSRLEGTDTQYFGPGTRLTVL.

The chain couples TRBV5-6 to TRBJ1-5; 10 bases map to TRBD1. The CDR3 has 16 amino acids. CDR1 and CDR2 (germline): SGHDT, YYEEEE. The CDR3 reads CESSLAGTGDNQPQHF. Written as DNA, the CDR3 is TGTGAAAGCAGCTTGGCCGGGACAGGGGACAATCAGCCCCAGCATTTT. Based on the CDR3 plus reference TRBV5-6 and TRBJ1-5, the full variable domain is DAGVTQSPTHLIKTRGQQVTLRCSPKSGHDTVSWYQQALGQGPQFIFQYYEEEERQRGNFPDRFSGHQFPNYSSELNVNALLLGDSALYLCESSLAGTGDNQPQHFGDGTRLSIL.

As for this clonotype: Mismatch with germline at one junction end may stem from a read error. The gene calls are TRBV11-2 and TRBJ2-7, with 8 bases identical to TRBD1. The CDR3 sequence is 14 residues long. Germline V gene lookup returns CDR1 SGHAT and CDR2 FQNNGV. CDR3 residues: CVSSHNRGYHEQYF. In DNA, the CDR3 is TGTGTCAGCAGCCATAACAGGGGGTACCACGAGCAGTACTTC.

This chain connects TRBV28 to TRBJ2-5; D is uncertain. The CDR3 consists of 15 residues. Germline assignment: CDR1 MDHEN and CDR2 SYDVKM. CDR3 region: CVSSRTQAYQETQYF. The DNA for the CDR3 is TGTGTGAGCAGCAGAACTCAAGCCTACCAAGAGACCCAGTACTTC.

Details on this clonotype: No conserved phenylalanine or tryptophan is present at the end of the CDR3, so a read error is the likely explanation. The rearrangement links TRBV29-1 to TRBJ2-3, with D possibly being TRBD2 (6 bases). The CDR3 loop spans 13 amino acids. Germline V gene data show CDR1 as SQVTM and CDR2 as ANQGSEA. CDR3 loop: CNAIAESTDTQYL. Written as DNA, the CDR3 is TGCAACGCCATAGCGGAAAGCACAGATACGCAGTATTTA.

A remark on this clonotype: Just one base apart from a much larger clone, this may be a read error. The chain carries TRBV5-1 and TRBJ1-3; no clear D gene. Germline CDR1 reads SGHRS; CDR2 reads YFSETQ. This CDR3 spans 16 amino acids. CDR3 coding DNA: TGCGCCGGCAGCTTGGGAGAGACCTTCTCTGGAAACACCATATATTTT. It is translated as CAGSLGETFSGNTIYF.

A word on this clonotype: This may be a read error: a much more frequent sequence differs by one nucleotide. The genes are TRBV30 and TRBJ1-5; no firm D call. CDR3 size: 12 residues. CDR1 GTSNPN and CDR2 SVGIG come from the germline V gene (reference sequence). Between the trimmed V and J ends, which lost 2 bases and 4 bases, there was a span of 6 bases. The CDR3: CAWSKCNQPQHF. The DNA for the CDR3 is TGTGCCTGGAGTAAGTGTAATCAGCCCCAGCATTTT.

The chain recombines TRBV6-1 with TRBJ1-5; tentatively, D is TRBD1 (5 bases). The V gene lost 9 bases and the J gene lost 6 bases, with 18 bases spanning the gap. This CDR3 region has 14 residues. The germline V gene encodes CDR1 MNHNS and CDR2 SASEGT. CDR3 bases: TGTGCCAGTTCTGGGGCCTATGCGGGTCAGCCCCAGCATTTT. This translates into CASSGAYAGQPQHF.

V usage is TRBV28 and J usage is TRBJ2-7; 9 nucleotides align to TRBD2. Looked up from germline, CDR1 is MDHEN and CDR2 is SYDVKM. V shed 7 bases, J shed 4 bases, and the junction held 11 bases outside the gene matches. This CDR3 comprises 15 residues. The CDR3 here is CASTQERGVSYEQYF. The CDR3 DNA follows: TGTGCCAGCACCCAGGAGCGGGGGGTCTCATACGAGCAGTACTTC.

Remarks on this clonotype: The CDR3 does not close with the conserved phenylalanine or tryptophan, likely indicating a read error. The chain couples TRBV11-3 to TRBJ1-6; D uncertain. Per the germline V gene, CDR1 is SGHNT and CDR2 is YENEEA. This CDR3 is built from 15 residues. This CDR3 is CVRSLVSRGDSPLHI. CDR3 nucleotides: TGTGTCAGGAGCTTAGTGAGCCGAGGCGATTCACCCCTCCACATT.

The J gene is TRBJ2-1, the V gene TRBV28; perhaps TRBD2 as D (5 bases). V lost 7 bases to trimming and J lost 5 bases, with 18 bases between them. This CDR3 has 15 amino acids. Germline V gene lookup returns CDR1 MDHEN and CDR2 SYDVKM. CDR3 nucleotide sequence: TGTGCCAGCATCCCATCCGGAAACGGGAACAATGAGCAGTTCTTC. Its translation is CASIPSGNGNNEQFF.

This sequence joins TRBV5-4 and TRBJ2-1, with D perhaps given as TRBD1 or TRBD2 (5 bases each). The CDR3 totals 15 residues. V lost 2 bases to trimming and J lost 5 bases, with 14 bases between them. Germline V gene data show CDR1 as SGHNT and CDR2 as YYREEE (reference sequence). The CDR3 here is CASSFTGLGDNEQFF. The DNA for the CDR3 is TGTGCCAGCAGCTTCACTGGGTTGGGGGACAATGAGCAGTTCTTC.

In the case of this clonotype: Since a much larger clone is just one base distant, this may be a read error. The chain employs TRBV5-1 and TRBJ1-3; TRBD1 is a possible D gene (5 bases). Germline CDR1 reads SGHRS; CDR2 reads YFSETQ. The CDR3 has 15 amino acids. The chain's CDR3 is CTSSLAGSSGNTIYF. CDR3 DNA: TGCACCAGCAGCTTGGCAGGGAGCTCTGGAAACACCATATATTTT.

As for this clonotype: Since the CDR3 does not end with the conserved phenylalanine or tryptophan, this likely comes from a read error. This chain links TRBV6-6 with TRBJ1-4, with D possibly matching TRBD1 (5 bases). Germline lookup yields CDR1 MNHNY and CDR2 SVGAGI (reference sequence). CDR3 size: 14 residues. The CDR3 DNA is TGTTCCAGCAGTTACGGGGCGGCGGGTGAAAAACTGTTTTAT. As protein: CSSSYGAAGEKLFY.

Worth noting for this clonotype: Mismatch with germline at one junction end may stem from a read error. V usage is TRBV12-3 or TRBV12-4 and J usage is TRBJ1-1; weak D call: TRBD1 (5 bases). The CDR3 length is 12 residues. CDR3 residues: CASSPGCTETFF. CDR3 sequence (DNA): TGTGCCAGCAGTCCAGGGTGTACTGAAACTTTCTTT.

V and J are TRBV6-5 and TRBJ2-3; D is ambiguous. CDR3 length: 13 amino acids. Germline V gives CDR1 MNHEY, CDR2 SVGAGI. V was clipped by 4 bases and J by 15 bases, with 20 bases between them. Here the CDR3 DNA reads TGTGCCAGCAGTTGCCCTAACTCTCGGCTGCAATATTTT. It specifies CASSCPNSRLQYF.

For this clonotype: This CDR3 is missing its conserved last phenylalanine or tryptophan, likely due to a read error. This chain connects TRBV7-8 to TRBJ1-6; TRBD1 might be the D (5 bases). V lost 9 bases and J lost 9, with 21 bases in between. The germline V gene has CDR1 SGHVS and CDR2 FQNEAQ. The CDR3 extends over 15 amino acids. The DNA of the CDR3 is TGTGCCAGGAGCGTTAGGCAGGGTTCGAGTTCACCCCTCCACTCT. Translating it yields CARSVRQGSSSPLHS.

To note about this clonotype: The junction differs from germline at one of its ends, possibly a read error. V gene TRBV7-9 combines with J gene TRBJ2-2; D is possibly TRBD2 (5 bases). Per the germline V gene, CDR1 is SEHNR and CDR2 is FQNEAQ (reference sequence). CDR3 length: 13 residues. The chain's CDR3 is CASSLSDTGELLF. CDR3 DNA sequence: TGTGCCAGCAGCCTTAGCGACACCGGGGAGCTGCTTTTT.

For this clonotype: The germline gene is not matched at one end of the junction; a read error may be the cause. The chain uses TRBV11-2 and TRBJ2-6, with a tentative D call TRBD1 (5 bases). The CDR3 is made up of 12 amino acids. Germline values: CDR1 SGHAT, CDR2 FQNNGV. The CDR3 loop reads CAPISGASVLTF. The CDR3 region has the DNA TGTGCCCCAATATCTGGGGCCAGCGTCCTGACATTT.

To note about this clonotype: Mismatch with germline at one junction end may stem from a read error. The rearrangement uses TRBV7-8 and TRBJ2-1; unclear D gene. The germline CDR1 and CDR2 sequences are SGHVS and FQNEAQ. This CDR3 comprises 12 residues. The CDR3 coding sequence is TGTGCCAGCGGCTTAGGTCTTAGCAAGCAGTTCTTC. This codes for CASGLGLSKQFF. The full variable domain, completed using reference TRBV7-8 and TRBJ2-1, is GAGVSQSPRYKVAKRGQDVALRCDPISGHVSLFWYQQALGQGPEFLTYFQNEAQLDKSGLPSDRFFAERPEGSVSTLKIQRTQQEDSAVYLCASGLGLSKQFFGPGTRLTVL.

This chain connects TRBV28 to TRBJ1-5; no firm D call. There are 12 residues in the CDR3. In germline, CDR1 is MDHEN, CDR2 SYDVKM. V lost 8 bases and J 7 bases, leaving 12 bases between the germline ends. The CDR3 sequence is CASRRLPQPQHF. In DNA, the CDR3 is TGTGCCAGCCGGAGGCTACCCCAGCCCCAGCATTTT.

Worth noting for this clonotype: A junction end diverges from the germline sequence, so it may reflect a read error. The chain couples TRBV6-5 to TRBJ1-1; D uncertain. The CDR3 contains 15 residues. The germline V gene has CDR1 MNHEY and CDR2 SVGAGI. The CDR3 loop is CASTPASPMSTEAFF. CDR3 bases: TGTGCTAGCACCCCTGCAAGCCCGATGAGCACTGAAGCTTTCTTT.

The V and J genes are TRBV5-6 and TRBJ2-3, with D unclear. The V gene's germline CDR1 is SGHDT and CDR2 YYEEEE. CDR3 length equals 12 residues. Trimming shortened V by 0 bases and J by 12 bases, and 11 bases separated the two germline ends. CDR3 bases: TGTGCCAGCAGCTTGGCCCGGTCTATACAGTATTTT. It is translated as CASSLARSIQYF.

In its sample, this clonotype was seen many times. The genes are TRBV28 and TRBJ1-4; weak D call: TRBD1 (5 bases). This CDR3 is 15 amino acids long. V shed 3 bases and J shed 5 bases, with 13 bases lying between them. Germline CDR1 is MDHEN and CDR2 is SYDVKM. In DNA form, the CDR3 reads TGTGCCAGCAGTTTCTCGGGGACTGGGAATGAAAAACTGTTTTTT. Protein sequence: CASSFSGTGNEKLFF.